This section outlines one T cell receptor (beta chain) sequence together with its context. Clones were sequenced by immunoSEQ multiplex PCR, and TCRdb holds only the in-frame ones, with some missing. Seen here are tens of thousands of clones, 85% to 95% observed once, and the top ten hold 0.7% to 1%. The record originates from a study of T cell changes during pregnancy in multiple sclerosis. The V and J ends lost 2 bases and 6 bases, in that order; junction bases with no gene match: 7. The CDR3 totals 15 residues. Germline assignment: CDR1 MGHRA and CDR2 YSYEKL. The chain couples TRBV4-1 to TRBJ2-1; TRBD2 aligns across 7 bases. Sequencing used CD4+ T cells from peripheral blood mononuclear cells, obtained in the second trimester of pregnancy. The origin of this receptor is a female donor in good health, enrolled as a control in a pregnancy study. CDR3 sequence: CASSQPTSRINEQFF. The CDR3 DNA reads TGCGCCAGCAGCCAACCGACTAGCAGAATCAATGAGCAGTTCTTC.